The clone carrying this T cell receptor (beta chain) appeared many times. The source of the sample is a study of T cells after yellow fever vaccination. One entry per CDR3 protein, called by TCRdb with MiXCR from the 5' RACE reads. The sample holds hundreds of thousands of distinct CDR3 sequences, around 12% seen once. V was pared by 5 bases and J by 2 bases, with 12 bases between. Germline V gene lookup returns CDR1 SEHNR and CDR2 FQNEAQ (reference sequence). The CDR3 extends over 15 amino acids. The J gene is TRBJ2-2, the V gene TRBV7-9; maybe TRBD1 (5 bases). Material: PBMCs, obtained on the day of the yellow fever booster vaccination. The clonotype was recovered from a man aged 25-45 years who received the YFV17D yellow fever vaccine. CDR3: CASSTQTANTGELFF. Here the CDR3 DNA reads TGTGCCAGCAGCACCCAGACAGCTAACACCGGGGAGCTGTTTTTT.